This T cell receptor (beta chain) emerged from a study of blood T cell repertoires in COVID-19. Background on the study: Acute and convalescent COVID-19 samples came from the United States, Italy and Spain. The analysed material was cDNA or gDNA that came from T cells, B-cell-depleted T cells, or PBMCs.

The CDR3 is made up of 15 amino acids. Germline V lookup: CDR1 SEHNR, CDR2 FQNEAQ (reference sequence). Trimming shortened V by 2 bases and J by 6 bases, and 16 bases separated the two germline ends. Authors' analysis steps: Reference gene primer amplification gave nucleated cell count estimates. The table came from immunoSEQ multiplex PCR; TCRdb's copy has only in-frame clones and leaves some out. D and trimming come from the DNA, and the V and J calls and clone size come from that table. This sample carries about 220,000 clones, roughly 81% of them seen once, and the ten largest clones take over 2.5%.

The clonotype comes from a man aged 50 or older who had recovered from COVID-19. Material: peripheral blood. The chain employs TRBV7-9 and TRBJ1-1, with a tentative D call TRBD1 (6 bases). In DNA form, the CDR3 reads TGTGCCAGCAGCTTACGGGGGGCAGCGGCCCCTGAAGCTTTCTTT. As protein: CASSLRGAAAPEAFF. The complete variable domain, with remaining parts taken from reference TRBV7-9 and TRBJ1-1, reads DTGVSQNPRHKITKRGQNVTFRCDPISEHNRLYWYRQTLGQGPEFLTYFQNEAQLEKSRLLSDRFSAERPKGSFSTLEIQRTEQGDSAMYLCASSLRGAAAPEAFFGQGTRLTVV.